This record covers a single TCR beta chain. Its target is unknown. This specimen comes from a study of CD8+CD57+ T cells in acquired aplastic anemia. The overall study: Sorted CD4+ plus CD8+ cells gave DNA averaging 3.2 ug.

General study points: Between the patient and control groups, CD8+ Simpson's diversity did not differ significantly.

Using genomic DNA as the template, TCR beta VDJ and CDR3 profiling was carried out. TCRdb re-analysed the reads in MiXCR, keeping a single row per CDR3 protein. Here the sample spans about 180,000 distinct CDR3 sequences, roughly half being singletons. This CDR3 is built from 13 residues. Germline CDR1 and CDR2: ENHRY and SYGVKD. V was shortened by 8 bases and J by 0 bases, with 5 bases between the two germline ends. The sequence came from a human donor in good health. The sequenced sample was sorted CD4+, CD8+, or CD8+CD57+ T cells (not recorded which) from PBMCs. The chain combines TRBV10-3 with TRBJ1-6; D unresolved. This chain's CDR3 is CAISSSYNSPLHF. The CDR3, as DNA: TGTGCCATCTCAAGCTCCTATAATTCACCCCTCCACTTT.